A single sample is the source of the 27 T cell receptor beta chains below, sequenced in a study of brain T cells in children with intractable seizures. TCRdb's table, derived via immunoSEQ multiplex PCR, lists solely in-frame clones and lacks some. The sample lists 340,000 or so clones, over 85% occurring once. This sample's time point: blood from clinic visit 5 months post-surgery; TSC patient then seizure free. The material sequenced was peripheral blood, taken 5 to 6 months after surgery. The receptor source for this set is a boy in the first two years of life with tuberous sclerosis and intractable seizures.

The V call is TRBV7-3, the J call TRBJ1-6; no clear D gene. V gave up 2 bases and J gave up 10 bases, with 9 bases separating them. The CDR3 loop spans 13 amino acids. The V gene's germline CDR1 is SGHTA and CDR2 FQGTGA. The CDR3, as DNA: TGTGCCAGCAGCTTAGGACGGGAGTCACCCCTCCACTTT. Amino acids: CASSLGRESPLHF.

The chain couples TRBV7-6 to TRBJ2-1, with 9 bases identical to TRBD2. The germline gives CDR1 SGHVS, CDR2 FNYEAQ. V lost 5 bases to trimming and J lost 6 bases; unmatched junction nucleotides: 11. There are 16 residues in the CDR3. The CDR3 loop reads CASSITAGGPRNEQFF. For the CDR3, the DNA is TGTGCCAGCAGCATAACCGCGGGAGGGCCTCGCAATGAGCAGTTCTTC.

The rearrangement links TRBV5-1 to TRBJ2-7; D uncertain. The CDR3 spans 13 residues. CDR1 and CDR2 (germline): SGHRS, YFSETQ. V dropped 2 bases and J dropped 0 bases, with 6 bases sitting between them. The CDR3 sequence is CASSFDGSYEQYF. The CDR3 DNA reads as TGCGCCAGCAGCTTCGACGGCTCCTACGAGCAGTACTTC.

The CDR3 loop is CASSLTAQETQYF. CDR3 coding DNA: TGTGCCAGCAGTTTGACAGCGCAAGAGACCCAGTACTTC. The V gene is TRBV27, the J gene TRBJ2-5, with a weak D call TRBD1 (5 bases). V was cut by 3 bases and J by 2 bases, with 7 bases left in between. The CDR3 is 13 amino acids. Germline CDR1 and CDR2: MNHEY and SMNVEV (reference sequence).

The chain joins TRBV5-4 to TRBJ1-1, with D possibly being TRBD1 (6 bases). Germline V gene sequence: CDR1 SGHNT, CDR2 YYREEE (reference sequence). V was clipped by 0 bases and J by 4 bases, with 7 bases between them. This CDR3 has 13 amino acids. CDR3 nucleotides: TGTGCCAGCAGCTTGGGGGGGCCCACTGAAGCTTTCTTT. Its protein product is CASSLGGPTEAFF.

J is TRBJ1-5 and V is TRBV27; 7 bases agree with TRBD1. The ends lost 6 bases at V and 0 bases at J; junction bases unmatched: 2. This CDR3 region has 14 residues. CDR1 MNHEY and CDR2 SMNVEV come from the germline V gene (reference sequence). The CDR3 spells CASSRGGSNQPQHF. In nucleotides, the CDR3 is TGTGCCAGCAGCAGGGGGGGTAGCAATCAGCCCCAGCATTTT.

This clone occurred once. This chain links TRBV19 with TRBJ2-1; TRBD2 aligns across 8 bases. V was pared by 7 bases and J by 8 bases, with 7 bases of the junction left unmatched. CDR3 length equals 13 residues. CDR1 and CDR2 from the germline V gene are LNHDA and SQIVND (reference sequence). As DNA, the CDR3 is TGTGCCAGTACCGCTAGCGGGCAGGATGAGCAGTTCTTC. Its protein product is CASTASGQDEQFF.

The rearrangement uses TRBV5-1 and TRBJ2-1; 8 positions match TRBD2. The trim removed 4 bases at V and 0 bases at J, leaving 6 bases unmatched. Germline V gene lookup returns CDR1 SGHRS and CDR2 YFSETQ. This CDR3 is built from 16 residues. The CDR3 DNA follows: TGCGCCAGCAGCAGATTAAGCGGGAGCTCCTACAATGAGCAGTTCTTC. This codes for CASSRLSGSSYNEQFF. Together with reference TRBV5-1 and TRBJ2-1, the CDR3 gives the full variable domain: KAGVTQTPRYLIKTRGQQVTLSCSPISGHRSVSWYQQTPGQGLQFLFEYFSETQRNKGNFPGRFSGRQFSNSRSEMNVSTLELGDSALYLCASSRLSGSSYNEQFFGPGTRLTVL.

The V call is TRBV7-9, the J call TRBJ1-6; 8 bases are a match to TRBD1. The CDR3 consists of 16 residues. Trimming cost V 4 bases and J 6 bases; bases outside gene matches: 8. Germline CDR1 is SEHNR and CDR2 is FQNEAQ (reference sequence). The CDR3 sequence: CASSSEYRGGNSPLHF. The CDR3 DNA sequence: TGTGCCAGCAGCTCGGAGTACAGGGGGGGTAATTCACCCCTCCACTTT.

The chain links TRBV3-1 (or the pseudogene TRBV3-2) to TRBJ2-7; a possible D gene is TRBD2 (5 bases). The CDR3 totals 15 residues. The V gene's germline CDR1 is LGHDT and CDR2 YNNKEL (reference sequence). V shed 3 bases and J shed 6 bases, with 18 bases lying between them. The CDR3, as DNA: TGTGCCAGCAGCCAGAGGAGGCTACGTAAGGGCGAGCAGTACTTC. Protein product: CASSQRRLRKGEQYF.

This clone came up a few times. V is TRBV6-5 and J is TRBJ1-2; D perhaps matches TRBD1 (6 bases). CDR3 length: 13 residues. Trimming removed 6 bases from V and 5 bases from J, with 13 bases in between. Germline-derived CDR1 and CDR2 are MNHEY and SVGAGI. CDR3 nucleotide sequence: TGTGCCAGCAGGCCCGTCCAGGGGTATGGCTACACCTTC. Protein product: CASRPVQGYGYTF.

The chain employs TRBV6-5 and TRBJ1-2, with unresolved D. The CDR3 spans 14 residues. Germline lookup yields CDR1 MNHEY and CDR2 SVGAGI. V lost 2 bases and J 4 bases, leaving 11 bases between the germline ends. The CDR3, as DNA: TGTGCCAGCAGTTACGCAGGTGCTCGCTATGGCTACACCTTC. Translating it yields CASSYAGARYGYTF.

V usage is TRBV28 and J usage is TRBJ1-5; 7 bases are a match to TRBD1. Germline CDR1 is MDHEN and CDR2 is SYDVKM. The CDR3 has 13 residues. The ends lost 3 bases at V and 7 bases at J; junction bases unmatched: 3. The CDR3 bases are TGTGCCAGCAGTTTGAACAGGGGCCAGCCCCAGCATTTT. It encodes CASSLNRGQPQHF.

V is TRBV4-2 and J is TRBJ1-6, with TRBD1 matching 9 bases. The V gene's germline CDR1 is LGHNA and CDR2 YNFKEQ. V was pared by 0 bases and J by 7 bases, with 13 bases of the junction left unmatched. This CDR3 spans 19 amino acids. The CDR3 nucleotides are TGTGCCAGCAGCCAAGAGGCTGGGACAGGGACACAAAGGAATTCACCCCTCCACTTT. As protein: CASSQEAGTGTQRNSPLHF.

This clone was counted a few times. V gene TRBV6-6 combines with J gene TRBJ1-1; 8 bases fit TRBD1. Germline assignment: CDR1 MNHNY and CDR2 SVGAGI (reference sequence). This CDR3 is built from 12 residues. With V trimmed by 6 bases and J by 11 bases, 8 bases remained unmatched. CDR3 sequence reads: CASSLQQGEAFF. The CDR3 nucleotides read TGTGCCAGCAGCCTACAACAGGGGGAGGCTTTCTTT.

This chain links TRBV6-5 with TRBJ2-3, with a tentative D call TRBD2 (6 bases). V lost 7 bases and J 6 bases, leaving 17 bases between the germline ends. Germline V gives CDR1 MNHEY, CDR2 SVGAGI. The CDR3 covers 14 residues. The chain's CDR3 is CASIRIEEGDTQYF. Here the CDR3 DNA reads TGTGCCAGCATTAGAATCGAGGAGGGGGATACGCAGTATTTT.

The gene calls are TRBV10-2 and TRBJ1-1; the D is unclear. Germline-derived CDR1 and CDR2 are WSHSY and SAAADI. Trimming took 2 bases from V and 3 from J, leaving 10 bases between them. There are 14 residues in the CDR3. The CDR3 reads CASSETSTYTEAFF. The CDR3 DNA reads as TGCGCCAGCAGTGAGACGTCCACCTACACTGAAGCTTTCTTT.

In DNA, the CDR3 is TGTGCCAGCAGTTTCAGGGGAAGTGAGTACAATGAGCAGTTCTTC. Translation gives CASSFRGSEYNEQFF. The gene calls are TRBV2 and TRBJ2-1; D is perhaps TRBD1 (6 bases). This CDR3 comprises 15 residues. Germline V gives CDR1 SNHLY, CDR2 FYNNEI. Trimming left V 5 bases short and J 4 bases short, with 15 bases between.

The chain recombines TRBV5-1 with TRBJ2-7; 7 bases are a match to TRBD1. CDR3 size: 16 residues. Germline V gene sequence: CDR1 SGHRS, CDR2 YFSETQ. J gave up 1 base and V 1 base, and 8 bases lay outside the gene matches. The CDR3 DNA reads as TGCGCCAGCAGCTTGACACGGACAGGAGCTTCCTACGAGCAGTACTTC. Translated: CASSLTRTGASYEQYF.

The CDR3 spells CASRGSLWEQYF. For the CDR3, the DNA is TGTGCCAGCAGAGGTTCGCTCTGGGAGCAGTACTTC. V gene TRBV12-3 or TRBV12-4 combines with J gene TRBJ2-7; D is undetermined. V gave up 6 bases and J gave up 7 bases, with 13 bases separating them. CDR3 length equals 12 residues.

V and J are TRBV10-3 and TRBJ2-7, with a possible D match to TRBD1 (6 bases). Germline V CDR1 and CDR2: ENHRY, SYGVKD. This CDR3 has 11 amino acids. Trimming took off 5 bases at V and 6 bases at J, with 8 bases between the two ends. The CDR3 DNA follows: TGTGCCATCAGTACAGGGTCCGAGCAGTACTTC. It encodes CAISTGSEQYF.

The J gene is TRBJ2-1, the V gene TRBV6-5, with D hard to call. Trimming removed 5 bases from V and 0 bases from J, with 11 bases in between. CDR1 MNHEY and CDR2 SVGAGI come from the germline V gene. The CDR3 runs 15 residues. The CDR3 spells CASSLFLSSYNEQFF. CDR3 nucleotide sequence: TGTGCCAGCAGTCTCTTCTTGAGCTCCTACAATGAGCAGTTCTTC.

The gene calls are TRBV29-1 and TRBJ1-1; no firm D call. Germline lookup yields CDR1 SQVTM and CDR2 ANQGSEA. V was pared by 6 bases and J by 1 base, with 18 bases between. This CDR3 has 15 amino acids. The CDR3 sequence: CSVASVDGPNTEAFF. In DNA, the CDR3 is TGCAGCGTGGCAAGTGTGGACGGCCCGAACACTGAAGCTTTCTTT.

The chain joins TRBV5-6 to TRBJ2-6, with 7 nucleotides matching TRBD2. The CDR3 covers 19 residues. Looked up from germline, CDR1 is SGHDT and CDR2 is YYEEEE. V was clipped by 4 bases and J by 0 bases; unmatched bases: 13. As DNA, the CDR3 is TGTGCCAGCAGCACCCTTGGAGAGGGAGGGACCTCTGGGGCCAACGTCCTGACTTTC. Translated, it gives CASSTLGEGGTSGANVLTF.

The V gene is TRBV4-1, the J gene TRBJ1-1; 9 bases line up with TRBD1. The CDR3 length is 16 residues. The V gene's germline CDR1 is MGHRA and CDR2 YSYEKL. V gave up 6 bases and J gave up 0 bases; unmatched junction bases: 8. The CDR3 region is CASRPGQGRMNTEAFF. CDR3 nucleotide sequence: TGCGCCAGCAGGCCCGGACAGGGGAGGATGAACACTGAAGCTTTCTTT.

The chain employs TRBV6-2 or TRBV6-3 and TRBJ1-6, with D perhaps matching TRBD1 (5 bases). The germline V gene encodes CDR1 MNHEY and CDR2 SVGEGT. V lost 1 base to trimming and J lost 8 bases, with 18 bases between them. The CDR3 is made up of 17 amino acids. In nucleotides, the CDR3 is TGTGCCAGCAGTTACTGGACAAGCCTTCCCCCCTATTCACCCCTCCACTTT. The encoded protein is CASSYWTSLPPYSPLHF.

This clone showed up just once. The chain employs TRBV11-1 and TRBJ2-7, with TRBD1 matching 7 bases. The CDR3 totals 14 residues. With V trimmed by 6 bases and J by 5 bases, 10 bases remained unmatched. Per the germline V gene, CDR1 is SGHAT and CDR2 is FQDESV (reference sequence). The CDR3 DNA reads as TGTGCCAGCAGTAGACGACAGGGTTCCCACGAGCAGTACTTC. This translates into CASSRRQGSHEQYF.